This record covers a single TCR beta chain. These data come from a study of blood T cells in healthy people across ages. A sample-barcoded 5' primer and a J-beta primer mix were used in a second PCR of about 6 to 12 cycles. Each CDR3 protein gets one entry after TCRdb re-called the 5' RACE reads with MiXCR. Found here are about 800,000 distinct CDR3 sequences, more than 20% of them singletons; the top ten hold approximately 3.7%. The study isolated at least 7 million PBMCs from each sample. This CDR3 contains 14 residues. Germline CDR1 reads SEHNR; CDR2 reads FQNEAQ (reference sequence). These same records also appear under a second study, on T cells of mothers and their children. Turning to that study: Input to cDNA synthesis comprised all extracted RNA, at a ratio of roughly 1.5 ug per 15 ul. There were over 8.5 million TCR beta CDR3 reads from each mother and about 3 million from each child.

This receptor was identified in a boy younger than 18 in good health. The sequenced material came from blood. V usage is TRBV7-9 and J usage is TRBJ2-5, with 10 nucleotides matching TRBD2. The J call is uncertain, as TRBJ2-7 better fits the DNA end. For the CDR3, the DNA is TGTGCCAGCAGCCTCAGCGGGAGGGGGTACGAGCAGTACTTC. Encoded protein: CASSLSGRGYEQYF.